This T cell receptor (beta chain) emerged from a study of blood T cell repertoires in COVID-19. Study information: COVID-19 samples from acute and convalescent phases originated in the United States, Italy and Spain. The cDNA or gDNA used as material had been derived from T cells, B-cell-depleted T cells, or PBMCs.

Per the original methods: Nucleated cell counts were estimated from reference gene primer amplification. Profiling relied on immunoSEQ multiplex PCR, and the TCRdb table lists in-frame clones only, not all of them. V and J calls and clone size are as listed in that table; D and trimming were resolved from the DNA. The data contain about 120,000 clones, 85% of them singletons. The TCR was taken from a human donor in a cohort sampled during active COVID-19. Sequenced material: peripheral blood.

CDR3 sequence (DNA): TGTGCCAGCAGTCCAATCACCTACAGGGGAACTGAAGCTTTCTTT. The encoded protein is CASSPITYRGTEAFF. The gene calls are TRBV6-5 and TRBJ1-1, with 7 positions matching TRBD1. The CDR3 loop spans 15 amino acids. In germline, CDR1 is MNHEY, CDR2 SVGAGI. V trimming: 5 bases; J trimming: 5 bases; junction bases outside the gene matches: 11.